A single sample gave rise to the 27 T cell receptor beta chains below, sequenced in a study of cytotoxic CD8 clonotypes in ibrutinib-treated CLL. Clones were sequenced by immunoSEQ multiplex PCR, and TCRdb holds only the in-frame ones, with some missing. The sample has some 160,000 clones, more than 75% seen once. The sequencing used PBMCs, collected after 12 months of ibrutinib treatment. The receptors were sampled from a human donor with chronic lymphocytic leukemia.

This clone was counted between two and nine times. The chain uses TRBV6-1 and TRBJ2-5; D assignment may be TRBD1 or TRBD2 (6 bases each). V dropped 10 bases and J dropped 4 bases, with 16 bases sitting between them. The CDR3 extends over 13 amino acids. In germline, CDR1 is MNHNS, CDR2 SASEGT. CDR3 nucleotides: TGTGCCACCCGGAGGGGGGCAGGAGAGACCCAGTACTTC. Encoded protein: CATRRGAGETQYF.

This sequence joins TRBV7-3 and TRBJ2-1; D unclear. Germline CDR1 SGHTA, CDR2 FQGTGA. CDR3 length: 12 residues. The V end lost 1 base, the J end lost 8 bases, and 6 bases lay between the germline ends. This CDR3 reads CASSLRADEQFF. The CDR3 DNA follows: TGTGCCAGCAGCTTAAGGGCCGATGAGCAGTTCTTC.

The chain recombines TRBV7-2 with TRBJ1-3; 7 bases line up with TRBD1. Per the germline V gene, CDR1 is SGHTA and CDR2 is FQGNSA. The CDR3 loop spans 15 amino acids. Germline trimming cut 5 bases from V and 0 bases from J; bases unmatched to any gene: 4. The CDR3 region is CASSRRTGSGNTIYF. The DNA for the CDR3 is TGTGCCAGCAGCCGACGGACAGGCTCTGGAAACACCATATATTTT.

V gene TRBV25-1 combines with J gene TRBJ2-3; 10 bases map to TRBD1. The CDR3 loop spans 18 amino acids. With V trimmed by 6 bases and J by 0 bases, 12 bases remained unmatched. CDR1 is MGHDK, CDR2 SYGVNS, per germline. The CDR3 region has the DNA TGTGCCAGCAGCGCCGGACAGGGGGTTTGGACTAGCACAGATACGCAGTATTTT. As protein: CASSAGQGVWTSTDTQYF.

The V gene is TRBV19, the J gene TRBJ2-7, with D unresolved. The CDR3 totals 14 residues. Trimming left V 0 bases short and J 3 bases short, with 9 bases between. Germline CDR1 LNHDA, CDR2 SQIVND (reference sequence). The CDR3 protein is CASSIEGTIYEQYF. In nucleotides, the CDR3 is TGTGCCAGTAGTATAGAGGGCACTATCTACGAGCAGTACTTC.

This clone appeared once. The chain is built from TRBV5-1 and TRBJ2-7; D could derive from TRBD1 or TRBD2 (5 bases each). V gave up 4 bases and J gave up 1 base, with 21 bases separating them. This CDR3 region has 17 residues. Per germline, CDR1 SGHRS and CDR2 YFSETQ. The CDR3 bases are TGCGCCAGCAGCCCGCGATGGACTGACAAGGGGTCCTACGAGCAGTACTTC. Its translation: CASSPRWTDKGSYEQYF. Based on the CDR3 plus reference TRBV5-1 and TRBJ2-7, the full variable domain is KAGVTQTPRYLIKTRGQQVTLSCSPISGHRSVSWYQQTPGQGLQFLFEYFSETQRNKGNFPGRFSGRQFSNSRSEMNVSTLELGDSALYLCASSPRWTDKGSYEQYFGPGTRLTVT.

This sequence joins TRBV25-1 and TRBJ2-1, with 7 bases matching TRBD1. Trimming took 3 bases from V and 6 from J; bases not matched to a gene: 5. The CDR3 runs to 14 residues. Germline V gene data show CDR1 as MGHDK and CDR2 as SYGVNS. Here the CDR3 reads CASSERQGLNEQFF. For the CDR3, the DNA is TGTGCCAGCAGTGAGCGACAGGGTCTCAATGAGCAGTTCTTC.

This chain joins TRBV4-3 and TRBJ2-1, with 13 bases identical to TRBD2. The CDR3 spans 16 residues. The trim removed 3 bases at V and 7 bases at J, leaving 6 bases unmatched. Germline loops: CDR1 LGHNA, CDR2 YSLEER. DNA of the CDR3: TGCGCCAGCAGCCAGGATAGGACTAGCGGGAGTAATGAGCAGTTCTTC. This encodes CASSQDRTSGSNEQFF.

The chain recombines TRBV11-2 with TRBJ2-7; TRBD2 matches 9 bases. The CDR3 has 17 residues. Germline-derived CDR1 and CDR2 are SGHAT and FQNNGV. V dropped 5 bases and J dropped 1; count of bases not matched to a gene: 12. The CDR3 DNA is TGTGCCAGCAGCCACGGCGGCGGGAGGGATTATTCCTACGAGCAGTACTTC. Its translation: CASSHGGGRDYSYEQYF.

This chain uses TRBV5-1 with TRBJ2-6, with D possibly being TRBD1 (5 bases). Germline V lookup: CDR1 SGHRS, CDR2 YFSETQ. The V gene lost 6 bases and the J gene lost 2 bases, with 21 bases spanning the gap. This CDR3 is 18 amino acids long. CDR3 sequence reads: CASTLVGTPGTGANVLTF. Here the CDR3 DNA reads TGCGCCAGCACCCTTGTGGGTACCCCAGGGACTGGGGCCAACGTCCTGACTTTC.

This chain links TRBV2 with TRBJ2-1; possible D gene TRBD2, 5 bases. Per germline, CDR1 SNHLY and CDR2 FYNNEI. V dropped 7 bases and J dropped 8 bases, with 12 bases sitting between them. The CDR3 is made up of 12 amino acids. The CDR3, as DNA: TGTGCCAGCAAGGGCCCTAGCTATGAGCAGTTCTTC. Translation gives CASKGPSYEQFF.

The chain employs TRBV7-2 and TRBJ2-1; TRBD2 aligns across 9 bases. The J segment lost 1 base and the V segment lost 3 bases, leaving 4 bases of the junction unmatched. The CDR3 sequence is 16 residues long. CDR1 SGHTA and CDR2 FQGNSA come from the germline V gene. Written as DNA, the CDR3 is TGTGCCAGCAGCTTGGGGCTAGCGGGATCCTACAATGAGCAGTTCTTC. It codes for CASSLGLAGSYNEQFF.

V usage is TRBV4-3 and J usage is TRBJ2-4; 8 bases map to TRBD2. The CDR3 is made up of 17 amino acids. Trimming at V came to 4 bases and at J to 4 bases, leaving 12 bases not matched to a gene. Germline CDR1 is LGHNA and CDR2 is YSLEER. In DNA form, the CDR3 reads TGCGCCAGCAGCCCGGAAGGTAAGCGGGAGCAGAAAAACATTCAGTACTTC. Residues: CASSPEGKREQKNIQYF.

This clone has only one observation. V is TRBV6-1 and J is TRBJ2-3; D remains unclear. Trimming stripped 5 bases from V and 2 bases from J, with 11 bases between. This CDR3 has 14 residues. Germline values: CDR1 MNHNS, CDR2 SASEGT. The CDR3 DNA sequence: TGTGCCAGCAGTTCGAAGACCGCCACAGATACGCAGTATTTT. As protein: CASSSKTATDTQYF.

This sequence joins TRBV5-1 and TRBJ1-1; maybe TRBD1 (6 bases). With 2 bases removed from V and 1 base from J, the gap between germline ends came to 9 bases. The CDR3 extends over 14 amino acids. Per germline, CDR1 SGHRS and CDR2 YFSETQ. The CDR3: CASSFGQPNTEAFF. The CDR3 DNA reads TGCGCCAGCAGCTTCGGACAGCCGAACACTGAAGCTTTCTTT.

The CDR3 DNA sequence: TGTGCCAGCAGCTTAGAAAGAGAGACCCAGTACTTC. Translated: CASSLERETQYF. The rearrangement links TRBV7-9 to TRBJ2-5; the D is unclear. The CDR3 is made up of 12 amino acids. Germline CDR1 reads SEHNR; CDR2 reads FQNEAQ (reference sequence). The ends were cut back, 1 base at V and 4 bases at J, with 4 bases in the middle.

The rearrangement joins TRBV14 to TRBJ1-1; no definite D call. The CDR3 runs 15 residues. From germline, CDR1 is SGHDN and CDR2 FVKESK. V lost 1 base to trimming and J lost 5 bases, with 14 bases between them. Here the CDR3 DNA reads TGTGCCAGCAGCCAAGCCCCTTCGGGAACAACTGAAGCTTTCTTT. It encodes CASSQAPSGTTEAFF.

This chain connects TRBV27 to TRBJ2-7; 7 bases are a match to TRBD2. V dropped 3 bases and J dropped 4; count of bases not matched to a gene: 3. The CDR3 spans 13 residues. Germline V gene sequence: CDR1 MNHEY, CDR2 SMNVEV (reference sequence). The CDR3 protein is CASSFEGGYEQYF. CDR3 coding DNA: TGTGCCAGCAGTTTTGAGGGAGGGTACGAGCAGTACTTC.

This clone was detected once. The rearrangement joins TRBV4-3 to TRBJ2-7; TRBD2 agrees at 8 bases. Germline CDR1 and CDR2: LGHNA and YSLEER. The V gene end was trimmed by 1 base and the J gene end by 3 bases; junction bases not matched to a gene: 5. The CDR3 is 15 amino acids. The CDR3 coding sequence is TGCGCCAGCAGCCAAGGGCGGGGGGTAAACTACGAGCAGTACTTC. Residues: CASSQGRGVNYEQYF.

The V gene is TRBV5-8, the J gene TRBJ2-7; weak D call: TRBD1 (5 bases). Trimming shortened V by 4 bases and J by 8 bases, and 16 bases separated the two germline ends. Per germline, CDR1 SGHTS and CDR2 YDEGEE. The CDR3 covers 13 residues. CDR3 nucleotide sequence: TGTGCCAGCAGCCACTTTGGGGCAATGAAGCAGTACTTC. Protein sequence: CASSHFGAMKQYF.

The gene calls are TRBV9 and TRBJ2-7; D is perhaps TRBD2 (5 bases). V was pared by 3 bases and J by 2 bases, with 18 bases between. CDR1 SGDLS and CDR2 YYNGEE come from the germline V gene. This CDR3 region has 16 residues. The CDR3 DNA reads TGTGCCAGCAGCGCTGGGGAGACCGGTCGTACCTACGAGCAGTACTTC. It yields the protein CASSAGETGRTYEQYF.

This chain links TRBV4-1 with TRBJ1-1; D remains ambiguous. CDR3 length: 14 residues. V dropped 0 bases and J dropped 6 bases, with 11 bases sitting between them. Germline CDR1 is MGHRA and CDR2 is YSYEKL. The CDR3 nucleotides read TGCGCCAGCAGCCAAGATAGTGGCGTCCCTGAAGCTTTCTTT. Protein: CASSQDSGVPEAFF.

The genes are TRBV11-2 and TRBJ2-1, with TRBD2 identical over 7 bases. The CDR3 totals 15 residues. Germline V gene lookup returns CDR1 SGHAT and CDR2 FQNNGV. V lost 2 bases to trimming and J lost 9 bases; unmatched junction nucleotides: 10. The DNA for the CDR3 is TGTGCCAGCAGCTTATTGGCTAGAGGGAGGGGTGAGCAGTTCTTC. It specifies CASSLLARGRGEQFF.

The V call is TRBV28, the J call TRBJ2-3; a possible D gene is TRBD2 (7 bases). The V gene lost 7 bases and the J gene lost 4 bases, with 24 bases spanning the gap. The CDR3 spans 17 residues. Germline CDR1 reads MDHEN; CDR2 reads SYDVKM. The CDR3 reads CASTRRGAVLSSDTQYF. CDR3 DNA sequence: TGTGCCAGCACCCGTCGGGGGGCCGTCCTCTCTTCAGATACGCAGTATTTT.

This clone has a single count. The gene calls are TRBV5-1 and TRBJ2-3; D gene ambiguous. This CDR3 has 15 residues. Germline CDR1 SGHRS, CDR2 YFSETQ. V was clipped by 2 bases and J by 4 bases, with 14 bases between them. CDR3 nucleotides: TGCGCCAGCAGCTTTGGTAGTCCTCTCGCAGATACGCAGTATTTT. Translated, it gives CASSFGSPLADTQYF.

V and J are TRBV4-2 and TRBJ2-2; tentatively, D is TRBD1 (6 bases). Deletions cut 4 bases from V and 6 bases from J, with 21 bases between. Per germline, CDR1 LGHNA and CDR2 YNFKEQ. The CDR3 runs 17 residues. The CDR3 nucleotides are TGTGCCAGCAGCCGACAAGGCACTGGGGGCGCGTCCGGGGAGCTGTTTTTT. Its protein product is CASSRQGTGGASGELFF.

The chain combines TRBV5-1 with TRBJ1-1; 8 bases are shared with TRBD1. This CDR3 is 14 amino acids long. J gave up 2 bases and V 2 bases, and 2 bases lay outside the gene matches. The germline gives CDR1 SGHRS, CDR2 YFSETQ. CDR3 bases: TGCGCCAGCAGCTTACAGGGGGGAAACACTGAAGCTTTCTTT. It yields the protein CASSLQGGNTEAFF. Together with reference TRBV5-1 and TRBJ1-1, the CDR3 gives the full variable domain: KAGVTQTPRYLIKTRGQQVTLSCSPISGHRSVSWYQQTPGQGLQFLFEYFSETQRNKGNFPGRFSGRQFSNSRSEMNVSTLELGDSALYLCASSLQGGNTEAFFGQGTRLTVV.